A single sample is the source of the 24 T cell receptor beta chains below, sequenced in a study of T-cell memory formation after mild COVID-19. TCRdb called the 5' RACE reads again in MiXCR, with one record for every CDR3 protein. The data show under 650,000 distinct CDR3 sequences, 18% seen once. What was sequenced was PBMCs or a T cell subset sorted from them (not recorded which). Source of these receptors: an adult woman who had mild COVID-19 (a few samples of this study predate the infection). Cell type and time point are not known.

This clonotype was observed a single time. Sequence at one end of the junction differs from germline and may be a read error. The chain combines TRBV7-9 with TRBJ1-2; 10 nucleotides align to TRBD1. The CDR3 covers 14 residues. CDR1 and CDR2 (germline): SEHNR, FQNEAQ (reference sequence). CDR3 region: CASSQTGGAYGYAF. CDR3 bases: TGTGCCAGCAGCCAGACAGGGGGCGCCTATGGCTACGCCTTC.

This rearrangement joins TRBV7-3 to TRBJ2-3; 12 nucleotides line up with TRBD2. Trimming at V came to 4 bases and at J to 6 bases, leaving 5 bases not matched to a gene. The CDR3 spans 15 residues. Germline CDR1 reads SGHTA; CDR2 reads FQGTGA. The CDR3 bases are TGTGCCAGCAGCTCGACTAGCGGGAGTAAGGATACGCAGTATTTT. Its protein is CASSSTSGSKDTQYF.

The V and J genes are TRBV12-3 or TRBV12-4 and TRBJ2-1; 14 bases agree with TRBD2. Trimming removed 5 bases from V and 6 bases from J; junction bases left unmatched: 9. This CDR3 has 17 residues. The CDR3 DNA reads TGTGCCAGCAGTCCAGAAGGGACTAGCGGGAGAGGCAATGAGCAGTTCTTC. Protein product: CASSPEGTSGRGNEQFF.

The rearrangement uses TRBV20-1 and TRBJ2-7; TRBD2 matches 8 bases. The CDR3 extends over 15 amino acids. The V segment lost 6 bases and the J segment 2 bases; nucleotides outside the gene matches: 12. Germline V lookup: CDR1 DFQATT, CDR2 SNEGSKA (reference sequence). The CDR3 nucleotides read TGCAGTGCCTGCCTTCGGGGCGGGGGGCCCTACGAGCAGTACTTC. Its translation: CSACLRGGGPYEQYF.

The chain has TRBV20-1 and TRBJ2-3; 7 bases map to TRBD1. In germline, CDR1 is DFQATT, CDR2 SNEGSKA (reference sequence). V dropped 5 bases and J dropped 2; count of bases not matched to a gene: 7. There are 14 residues in the CDR3. The CDR3 nucleotides are TGCAGTGCTCGGGCAGGGGGACCCACAGATACGCAGTATTTT. This translates into CSARAGGPTDTQYF.

This clonotype was seen only a few times. CDR3 coding DNA: TGTGCCAGCAGTTCATTGAGGGCGTCAGGAAACACCATATATTTT. This codes for CASSSLRASGNTIYF. The chain has TRBV6-5 and TRBJ1-3, with no clear D. The V gene's germline CDR1 is MNHEY and CDR2 SVGAGI. The CDR3 consists of 15 residues. V lost 4 bases, J lost 4 bases, and 14 bases lay in between.

The chain uses TRBV15 and TRBJ2-1, with 7 nucleotides matching TRBD2. The ends lost 3 bases at V and 6 bases at J; junction bases unmatched: 11. The CDR3 spans 16 residues. Germline lookup yields CDR1 LNHNV and CDR2 YYDKDF (reference sequence). The chain's CDR3 is CATSSGLVYVANEQFF. Here the CDR3 DNA reads TGTGCCACCAGCAGTGGACTAGTCTACGTGGCCAATGAGCAGTTCTTC.

The chain couples TRBV4-2 to TRBJ2-3; unclear D gene. The CDR3 has 14 residues. The V end was cut by 2 bases, the J end by 4 bases, with 10 bases between. The V gene's germline CDR1 is LGHNA and CDR2 YNFKEQ. The CDR3 sequence: CASSQKAEADTQYF. The CDR3 region has the DNA TGTGCCAGCAGCCAAAAAGCAGAGGCAGATACGCAGTATTTT.

V gene TRBV30 combines with J gene TRBJ1-2, with D unclear. Looked up from germline, CDR1 is GTSNPN and CDR2 is SVGIG (reference sequence). V lost 0 bases and J lost 5, with 10 bases in between. The CDR3 contains 13 residues. The CDR3 DNA sequence: TGTGCCTGGAGTGTCTCGTGGCAGTATGGCTACACCTTC. This sequence encodes CAWSVSWQYGYTF.

This chain uses TRBV5-5 with TRBJ1-2; 7 bases align to TRBD1. The CDR3 has 18 amino acids. Germline V gene lookup returns CDR1 SGHKS and CDR2 YYEKEE (reference sequence). The ends lost 0 bases at V and 2 bases at J; junction bases unmatched: 13. DNA for the CDR3: TGTGCCAGCAGCTTGGCCCCGGGACAGCTCATCTTAAACTATGGCTACACCTTC. Protein sequence: CASSLAPGQLILNYGYTF. Complete variable domain (other parts from reference TRBV5-5 and TRBJ1-2): DAGVTQSPTHLIKTRGQQVTLRCSPISGHKSVSWYQQVLGQGPQFIFQYYEKEERGRGNFPDRFSARQFPNYSSELNVNALLLGDSALYLCASSLAPGQLILNYGYTFGSGTRLTVV.

This chain links TRBV5-4 with TRBJ2-5, with TRBD2 identical over 9 bases. Germline CDR1 reads SGHNT; CDR2 reads YYREEE (reference sequence). CDR3 size: 15 residues. The V gene end was trimmed by 1 base and the J gene end by 2 bases; junction bases not matched to a gene: 3. The CDR3 loop is CASSLMLAGQETQYF. In nucleotides, the CDR3 is TGTGCCAGCAGCTTGATGCTAGCGGGACAAGAGACCCAGTACTTC.

The gene calls are TRBV25-1 and TRBJ2-4; D is possibly TRBD1 (5 bases). This CDR3 spans 17 amino acids. The ends were cut back, 5 bases at V and 2 bases at J, with 19 bases in the middle. CDR1 and CDR2 (germline): MGHDK, SYGVNS. Here the CDR3 reads CASSSLPPTETKNIQYF. CDR3 nucleotides: TGTGCCAGCAGTTCCCTCCCCCCGACAGAGACCAAAAACATTCAGTACTTC.

This clonotype was found a few times. The chain carries TRBV30 and TRBJ1-2; D remains ambiguous. The CDR3 contains 13 residues. The germline V and J ends were trimmed by 2 bases and 3 bases, with 10 bases remaining between them. Germline CDR1 and CDR2: GTSNPN and SVGIG (reference sequence). The CDR3 loop reads CAWSLDTYYGYTF. For the CDR3, the DNA is TGTGCCTGGAGTTTAGACACGTACTATGGCTACACCTTC.

V gene TRBV12-3 or TRBV12-4 combines with J gene TRBJ1-3, with TRBD1 as a possible D gene (5 bases). V lost 7 bases and J lost 0, with 10 bases in between. The CDR3 has 14 residues. Here the CDR3 reads CASNSQDSGNTIYF. DNA for the CDR3: TGTGCCAGCAACTCACAGGACTCTGGAAACACCATATATTTT.

This clonotype showed up just a few times. The V call is TRBV11-2, the J call TRBJ1-6, with D tentatively TRBD1 (5 bases). The CDR3 extends over 15 amino acids. From germline, CDR1 is SGHAT and CDR2 FQNNGV. V dropped 7 bases and J dropped 9 bases, with 19 bases sitting between them. The CDR3 DNA reads TGTGCCAGCAAAACCCAGGGATTCGATACTTCACCCCTCCACTTT. Amino acids: CASKTQGFDTSPLHF.

This clonotype was detected a few times. This chain uses TRBV27 with TRBJ2-5, with D uncertain. The CDR3 sequence is 15 residues long. Germline CDR1 reads MNHEY; CDR2 reads SMNVEV (reference sequence). Trimming left V 3 bases short and J 2 bases short, with 13 bases between. The CDR3 loop reads CASSFFYGKQETQYF. CDR3 nucleotide sequence: TGTGCCAGCAGTTTCTTTTACGGCAAGCAAGAGACCCAGTACTTC.

In its sample, this clonotype was seen many times. The chain combines TRBV29-1 with TRBJ2-4; 11 bases fit TRBD2. V was clipped by 7 bases and J by 9 bases; unmatched bases: 11. The CDR3 spans 14 residues. The germline V gene has CDR1 SQVTM and CDR2 ANQGSEA. The CDR3: CSAGTSGAGGIQYF. The DNA for the CDR3 is TGCAGCGCCGGGACTAGCGGAGCCGGAGGCATTCAGTACTTC.

The V gene is TRBV20-1, the J gene TRBJ2-5; 10 nucleotides line up with TRBD2. Germline-derived CDR1 and CDR2 are DFQATT and SNEGSKA (reference sequence). V shed 6 bases, J shed 5 bases, and the junction held 12 bases outside the gene matches. CDR3 length: 15 amino acids. CDR3 nucleotide sequence: TGCAGTGCCCTCCCCCCTAGCGGGAGTTTGGAGACCCAGTACTTC. This gives the protein CSALPPSGSLETQYF.

On this clonotype: This may stem from a read error, because a much larger clone lies one nucleotide away. It is likely a read error, because the conserved phenylalanine at the end of the CDR3 is missing. The chain recombines TRBV24-1 with TRBJ2-1; D not certain. Deletions cut 7 bases from V and 10 bases from J, with 10 bases between. CDR1 is KGHDR and CDR2 is SFDVKD in the germline V gene. The CDR3 sequence is 11 residues long. The CDR3 nucleotides are TGTGCCACCAGCTCAATTAGAGAGCAGTTCTTA. Amino acid sequence: CATSSIREQFL.

This clonotype showed up just a few times. The V call is TRBV7-9, the J call TRBJ2-7; 8 positions match TRBD1. The V and J ends lost 5 bases and 4 bases, in that order; junction bases with no gene match: 13. Germline CDR1 SEHNR, CDR2 FQNEAQ (reference sequence). The CDR3 is 16 amino acids. In DNA form, the CDR3 reads TGTGCCAGCAGCCCCGGACAGGGAACGGTATCGTACGAGCAGTACTTC. Amino acid sequence: CASSPGQGTVSYEQYF.

This clonotype was observed a handful of times. V and J are TRBV5-1 and TRBJ2-3, with TRBD2 matching over 11 bases. Looked up from germline, CDR1 is SGHRS and CDR2 is YFSETQ. J was trimmed by 3 bases and V by 2 bases; bases with no gene match: 5. The CDR3 sequence is 16 residues long. The CDR3 coding sequence is TGCGCCAGCAGCTTACCCCTAGCGGGAGGTACAGATACGCAGTATTTT. Amino acids: CASSLPLAGGTDTQYF.

The genes are TRBV5-6 and TRBJ2-1; no clear D. Trimming left V 0 bases short and J 0 bases short, with 10 bases between. The CDR3 runs 16 residues. Germline CDR1 is SGHDT and CDR2 is YYEEEE. CDR3 region: CASSLVLALSYNEQFF. The DNA for the CDR3 is TGTGCCAGCAGCTTGGTACTGGCCCTCTCCTACAATGAGCAGTTCTTC.

This clonotype was detected a few times. The gene calls are TRBV6-2 or TRBV6-3 and TRBJ2-3, with 10 bases matching TRBD1. V lost 4 bases, J lost 4 bases, and 5 bases stayed unmatched. This CDR3 has 15 residues. Per the germline V gene, CDR1 is MNHEY and CDR2 is SVGEGT. Here the CDR3 DNA reads TGTGCCAGCAGTTCTCGAGGACAGGGGGCAGATACGCAGTATTTT. It yields the protein CASSSRGQGADTQYF.

This clonotype was found a few times. V is TRBV2 and J is TRBJ2-7, with D tentatively TRBD2 (5 bases). The CDR3 runs 15 residues. The V end lost 0 bases, the J end lost 4 bases, and 13 bases lay between the germline ends. Germline CDR1 and CDR2: SNHLY and FYNNEI. DNA for the CDR3: TGTGCCAGCAGTGAAGCTCTTAGCGCGTATTACGAGCAGTACTTC. This sequence encodes CASSEALSAYYEQYF.